The present entry profiles one TCR beta chain with its context. The specificity of this receptor is unknown. Base qualities are missing; no much larger clone stands one base away. The germline ends are 7 bases apart after V is trimmed by 3 bases and J by 8 bases. CDR1 MNHNS and CDR2 SASEGT are derived from the germline V gene. The CDR3 starts with the cysteine, ends with the phenylalanine, and has 11 residues. Solely the CDR3 DNA is kept, with 33 bases framed from the first base. The data stem from a study of shared clonotypes between healthy human individuals (dated by TCRdb to 2020 to 2022). About the study as a whole: Three men and a couple of women, aged 18 to 49 years, made up the cohort. To estimate repertoire size and how much clonotype sharing occurs between individuals, the study deeply sequenced the blood TCR repertoires of five healthy adults. Each donor's leukapheresis produced roughly between about 0.9 and 9.5 billion PBMCs. To increase sequencing depth and limit assay-specific biases, different laboratories used diverse techniques to prepare libraries and sequence TCR repertoires. Per donor, three plates each were used for CD4 naive and CD4 memory, two for CD8 naive, and one for CD8 memory.

Using the deep immunoSEQ assay, multiplex PCR amplified TCR CDR3 regions from genomic DNA. Extracted genomic DNA from each cell subset was distributed evenly across all wells of several immunoSEQ 96-well plates, and each plate was treated as a replicate. For sorted subsets, around 200 ng genomic DNA, equal to approximately 30,000 T cell genomes, was loaded into each replicate PCR. Purified libraries were quantified with a Qubit 3.0 fluorometer, sized on a Bioanalyzer 2100, and re-quantified with the KAPA Library Quantification kit. Every immunoSEQ 96-well plate was sequenced on a separate single-read 150-cycle Illumina NextSeq 550 flow cell. In the paper's pipeline: Because only junctional sequences without quality scores were contained in the immunoSEQ output, filtering matching that applied to full-length reads could not be performed. To assign V/J genes and CDR3, sequences were annotated against IMGT germline references using PyIR, a Python wrapper for IgBLAST v1.9. Reads were filtered out if the reads had weak V/J assignments (E-value above 1e-6), no CDR3, stop codons, out-of-frame junctions, or ambiguous translated residues. V3J clonotypes were defined as sequences sharing the same inferred V gene, J gene, and CDR3 amino acid sequence. The percentage overlap between two repertoires was calculated by dividing the number of shared unique clonotypes by the size of the smaller repertoire. RTK rarefaction, the Chao1 estimator, and Recon v2.1 estimates of unobserved clonotypes were used to assess repertoire richness. OLGA was used to compute generation probabilities for all TCRbeta clonotypes that the gDNA method yielded from a few donors. TCRdb provides this immuneACCESS table in a form limited to in-frame rearrangements. Some clones are lacking; in checked studies, under half of them reflect an unresolved V gene, and why the rest are absent is not known. From that table come the V and J calls and clone size; the DNA was used to work out D and trimming. The sample records 750,000 to 1,000,000 clones, over 90% of which are singletons. Around 24% of the sample is in the top ten clones.

The full study reports these points: Clonotypes shared by all four sorted-subset donors showed higher generation probabilities than non-shared clonotypes. The small number of donors limited the genetic and exposure-history diversity represented. Larger estimated clonotype richness was generally found for naive subsets than for memory subsets. Only blood was sampled, and tissue TCR repertoires likely differ from those in blood. Across a few donors, 5% to 6% of naive CD4, roughly 3.3% of naive CD8, under 2.5% of memory CD4, and 0.4% of memory CD8 clonotypes were shared. Incomplete sequencing was indicated by rarefaction of sorted-subset datasets, despite the large sequencing depth. Based on pairwise subsampling, the degree of clonotype sharing among donors was expected to be affected by sequencing depth.

CD8 naive samples were obtained by positive selection for CCR7 among CD45RO-negative cells, yielding a CD45RA+CCR7+ population from which TemRA cells were excluded. Donors were healthy HIV-negative adults with no recently reported acute infections or vaccinations. Only Caucasian adults living in Nashville, Tennessee, USA were represented among the donors. After blood collection by leukapheresis, PBMCs were isolated using Ficoll-Histopaque density gradient centrifugation and then cryopreserved in the vapor phase of liquid nitrogen. Analytical flow cytometry was used to check the purity and quantity of every magnetically sorted T cell population. Genomic DNA was isolated from every sorted fraction and measured by UV absorbance on a Nanodrop 2000c.

The sequence derives from a man between 25 and 39 years old in good health. The rearrangement joined TRBV6-1 to TRBJ1-1; too little of a D gene remains to name it. Sequenced material: naive CD8+ T cells sorted from blood. This specimen's cell subset or site label, interpreted: CD45RA+CCR7+. CDR3 region: CASSDLGEAFF. The nucleotide sequence is TGTGCCAGCAGTGATCTTGGCGAAGCTTTCTTT.